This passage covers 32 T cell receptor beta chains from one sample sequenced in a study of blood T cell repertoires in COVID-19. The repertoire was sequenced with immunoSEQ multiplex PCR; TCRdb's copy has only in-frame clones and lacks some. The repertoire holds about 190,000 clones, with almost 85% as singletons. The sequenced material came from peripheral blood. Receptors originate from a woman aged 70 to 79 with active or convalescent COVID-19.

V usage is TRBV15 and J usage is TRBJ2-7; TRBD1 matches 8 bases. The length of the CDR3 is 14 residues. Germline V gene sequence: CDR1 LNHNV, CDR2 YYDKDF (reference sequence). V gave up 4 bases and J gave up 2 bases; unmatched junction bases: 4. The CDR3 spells CATSTGTGPYEQYF. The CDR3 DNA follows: TGTGCCACCAGCACCGGGACAGGTCCCTACGAGCAGTACTTC.

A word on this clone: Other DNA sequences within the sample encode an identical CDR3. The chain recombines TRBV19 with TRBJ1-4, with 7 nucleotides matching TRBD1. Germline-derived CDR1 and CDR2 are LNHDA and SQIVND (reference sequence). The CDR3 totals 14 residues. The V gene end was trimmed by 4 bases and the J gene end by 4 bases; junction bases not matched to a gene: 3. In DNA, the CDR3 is TGTGCCAGTAGTACGACAGGGAGTAATGAAAAACTGTTTTTT. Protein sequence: CASSTTGSNEKLFF. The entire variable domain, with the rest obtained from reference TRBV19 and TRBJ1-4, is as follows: DGGITQSPKYLFRKEGQNVTLSCEQNLNHDAMYWYRQDPGQGLRLIYYSQIVNDFQKGDIAEGYSVSREKKESFPLTVTSAQKNPTAFYLCASSTTGSNEKLFFGSGTQLSVL.

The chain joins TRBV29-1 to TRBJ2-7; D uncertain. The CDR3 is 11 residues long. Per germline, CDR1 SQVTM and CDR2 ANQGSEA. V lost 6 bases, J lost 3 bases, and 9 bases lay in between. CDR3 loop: CSVAQSYEQYF. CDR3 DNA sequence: TGCAGCGTAGCACAGAGCTACGAGCAGTACTTC.

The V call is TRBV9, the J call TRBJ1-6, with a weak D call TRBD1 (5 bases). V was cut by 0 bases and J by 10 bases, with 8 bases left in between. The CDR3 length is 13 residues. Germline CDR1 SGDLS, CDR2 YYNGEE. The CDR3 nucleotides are TGTGCCAGCAGCGTAGAGCAGGGATCACCCCTCCACTTT. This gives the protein CASSVEQGSPLHF. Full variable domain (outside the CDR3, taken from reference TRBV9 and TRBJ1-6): DSGVTQTPKHLITATGQRVTLRCSPRSGDLSVYWYQQSLDQGLQFLIQYYNGEERAKGNILERFSAQQFPDLHSELNLSSLELGDSALYFCASSVEQGSPLHFGNGTRLTVT.

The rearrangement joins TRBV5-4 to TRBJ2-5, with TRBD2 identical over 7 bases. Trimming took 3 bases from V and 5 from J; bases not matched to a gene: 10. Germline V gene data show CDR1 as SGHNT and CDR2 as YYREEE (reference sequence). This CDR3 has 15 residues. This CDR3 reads CASSSPGRAPETQYF. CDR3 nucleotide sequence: TGTGCCAGCAGCTCCCCAGGGAGGGCCCCTGAGACCCAGTACTTC. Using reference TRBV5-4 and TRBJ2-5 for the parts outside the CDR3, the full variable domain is ETGVTQSPTHLIKTRGQQVTLRCSSQSGHNTVSWYQQALGQGPQFIFQYYREEENGRGNFPPRFSGLQFPNYSSELNVNALELDDSALYLCASSSPGRAPETQYFGPGTRLLVL.

CDR3 region: CASSPGGEIYGYTF. CDR3 nucleotides: TGTGCCAGCAGTCCCGGCGGGGAGATCTATGGCTACACCTTC. V and J are TRBV28 and TRBJ1-2, with no clear D. With 5 bases removed from V and 4 bases from J, the gap between germline ends came to 14 bases. Germline values: CDR1 MDHEN, CDR2 SYDVKM. The CDR3 consists of 14 residues.

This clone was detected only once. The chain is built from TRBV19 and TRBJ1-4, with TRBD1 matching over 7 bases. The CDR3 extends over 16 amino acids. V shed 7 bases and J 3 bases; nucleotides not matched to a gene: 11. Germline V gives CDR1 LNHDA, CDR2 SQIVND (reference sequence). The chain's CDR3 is CASTTLAGTANEKLFF. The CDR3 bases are TGTGCCAGTACCACCCTCGCCGGGACAGCTAATGAAAAACTGTTTTTT.

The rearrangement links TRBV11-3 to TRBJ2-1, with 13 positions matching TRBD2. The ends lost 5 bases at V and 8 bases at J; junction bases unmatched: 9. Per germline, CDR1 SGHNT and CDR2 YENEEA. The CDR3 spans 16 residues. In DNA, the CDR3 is TGTGCCAGCAGCCCTCGGACTAGCGGGAGTTGGGATGAGCAGTTCTTC. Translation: CASSPRTSGSWDEQFF.

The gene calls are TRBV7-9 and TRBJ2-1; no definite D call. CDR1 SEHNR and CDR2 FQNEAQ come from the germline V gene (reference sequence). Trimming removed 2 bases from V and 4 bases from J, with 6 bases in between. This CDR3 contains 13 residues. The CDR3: CASSLLIYNEQFF. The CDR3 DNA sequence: TGTGCCAGCAGCTTACTAATTTACAATGAGCAGTTCTTC.

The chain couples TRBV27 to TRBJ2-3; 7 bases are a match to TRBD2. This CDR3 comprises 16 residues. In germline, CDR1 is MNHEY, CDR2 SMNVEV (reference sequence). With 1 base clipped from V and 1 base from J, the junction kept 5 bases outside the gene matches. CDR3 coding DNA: TGTGCCAGCAGTTTATTCGCGGGAGAAGGCACAGATACGCAGTATTTT. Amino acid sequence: CASSLFAGEGTDTQYF.

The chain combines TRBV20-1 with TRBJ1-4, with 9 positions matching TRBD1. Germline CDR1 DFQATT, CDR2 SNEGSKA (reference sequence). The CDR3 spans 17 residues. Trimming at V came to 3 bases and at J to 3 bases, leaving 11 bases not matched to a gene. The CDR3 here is CSASTGQGKPSNEKLFF. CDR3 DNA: TGCAGTGCTAGTACGGGACAGGGAAAACCCTCTAATGAAAAACTGTTTTTT.

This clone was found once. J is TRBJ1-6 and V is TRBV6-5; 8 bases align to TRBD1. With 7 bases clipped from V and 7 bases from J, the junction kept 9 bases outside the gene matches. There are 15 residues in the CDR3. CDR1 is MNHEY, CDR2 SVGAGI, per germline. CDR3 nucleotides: TGTGCCAGCATCCTGGACAGGGCCAAAAATTCACCCCTCCACTTT. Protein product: CASILDRAKNSPLHF.

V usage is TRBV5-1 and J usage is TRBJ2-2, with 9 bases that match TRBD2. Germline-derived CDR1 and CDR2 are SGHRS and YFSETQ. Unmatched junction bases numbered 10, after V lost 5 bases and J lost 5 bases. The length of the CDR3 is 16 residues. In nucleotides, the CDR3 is TGCGCCAGCAGGCGTCTTAGCGGGAGCGGAACCGGGGAGCTGTTTTTT. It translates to CASRRLSGSGTGELFF.

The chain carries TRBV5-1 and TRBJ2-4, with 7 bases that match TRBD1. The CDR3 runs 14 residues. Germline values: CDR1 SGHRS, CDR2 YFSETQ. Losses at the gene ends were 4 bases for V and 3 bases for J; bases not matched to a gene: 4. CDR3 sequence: CASSPGQFKNIQYF. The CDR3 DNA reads TGCGCCAGCAGCCCGGGACAGTTCAAAAACATTCAGTACTTC.

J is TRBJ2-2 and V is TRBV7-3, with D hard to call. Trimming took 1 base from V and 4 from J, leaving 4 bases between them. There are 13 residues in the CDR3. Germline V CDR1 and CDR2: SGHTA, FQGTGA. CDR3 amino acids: CASSLMSTGELFF. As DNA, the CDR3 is TGTGCCAGCAGCTTAATGAGCACCGGGGAGCTGTTTTTT.

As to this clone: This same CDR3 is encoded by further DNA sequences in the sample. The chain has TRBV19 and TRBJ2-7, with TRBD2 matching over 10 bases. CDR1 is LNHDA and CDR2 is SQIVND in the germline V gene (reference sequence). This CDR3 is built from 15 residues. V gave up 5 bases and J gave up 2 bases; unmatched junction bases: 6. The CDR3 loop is CASSSTAGGPYEQYF. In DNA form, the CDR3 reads TGTGCCAGTAGTTCGACAGCGGGAGGGCCCTACGAGCAGTACTTC. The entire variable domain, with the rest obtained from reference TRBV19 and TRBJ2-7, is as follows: DGGITQSPKYLFRKEGQNVTLSCEQNLNHDAMYWYRQDPGQGLRLIYYSQIVNDFQKGDIAEGYSVSREKKESFPLTVTSAQKNPTAFYLCASSSTAGGPYEQYFGPGTRLTVT.

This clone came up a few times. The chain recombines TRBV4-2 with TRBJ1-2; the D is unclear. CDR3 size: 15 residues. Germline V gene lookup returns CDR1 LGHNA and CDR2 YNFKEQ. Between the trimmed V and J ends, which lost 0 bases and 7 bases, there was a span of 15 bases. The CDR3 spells CASSQDPVGVAGYTF. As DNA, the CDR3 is TGTGCCAGCAGCCAAGATCCAGTGGGAGTGGCTGGCTACACCTTC.

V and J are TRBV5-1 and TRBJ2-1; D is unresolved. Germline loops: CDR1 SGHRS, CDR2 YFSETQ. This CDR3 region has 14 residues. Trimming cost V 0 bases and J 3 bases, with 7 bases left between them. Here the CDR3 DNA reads TGCGCCAGCAGCTTGGAACAGCACTACAATGAGCAGTTCTTC. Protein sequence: CASSLEQHYNEQFF.

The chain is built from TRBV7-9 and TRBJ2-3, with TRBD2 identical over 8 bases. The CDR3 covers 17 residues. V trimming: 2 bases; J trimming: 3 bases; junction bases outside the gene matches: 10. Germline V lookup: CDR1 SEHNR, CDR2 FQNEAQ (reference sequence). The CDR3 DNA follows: TGTGCCAGCAGCTTACCCTCTGGACTAGCAGGTACAGATACGCAGTATTTT. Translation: CASSLPSGLAGTDTQYF.

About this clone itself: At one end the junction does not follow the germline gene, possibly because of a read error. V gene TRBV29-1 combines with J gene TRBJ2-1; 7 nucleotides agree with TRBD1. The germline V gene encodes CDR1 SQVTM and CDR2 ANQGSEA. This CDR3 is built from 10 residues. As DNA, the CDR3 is TGCAGCATAGACAGGGCGGGCAGAATCTTC. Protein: CSIDRAGRIF.

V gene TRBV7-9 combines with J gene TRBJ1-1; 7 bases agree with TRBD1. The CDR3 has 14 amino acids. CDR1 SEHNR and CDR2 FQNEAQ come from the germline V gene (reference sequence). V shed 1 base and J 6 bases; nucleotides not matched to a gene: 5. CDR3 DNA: TGTGCCAGCAGCTTAGGAGGGGGCGTTCCTGAAGCTTTCTTT. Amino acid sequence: CASSLGGGVPEAFF.

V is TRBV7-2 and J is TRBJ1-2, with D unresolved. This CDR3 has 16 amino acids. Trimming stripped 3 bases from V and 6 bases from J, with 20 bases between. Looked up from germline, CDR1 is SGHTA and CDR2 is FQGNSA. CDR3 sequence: CASSFTPANDGNGYTF. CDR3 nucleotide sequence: TGTGCCAGCAGCTTTACCCCCGCGAACGATGGTAATGGCTACACCTTC.

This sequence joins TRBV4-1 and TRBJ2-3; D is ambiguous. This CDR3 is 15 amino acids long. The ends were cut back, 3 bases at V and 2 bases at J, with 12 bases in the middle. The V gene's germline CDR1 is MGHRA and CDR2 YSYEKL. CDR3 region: CASSHLLRPTDTQYF. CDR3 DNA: TGCGCCAGCAGCCATCTTTTGCGGCCCACAGATACGCAGTATTTT.

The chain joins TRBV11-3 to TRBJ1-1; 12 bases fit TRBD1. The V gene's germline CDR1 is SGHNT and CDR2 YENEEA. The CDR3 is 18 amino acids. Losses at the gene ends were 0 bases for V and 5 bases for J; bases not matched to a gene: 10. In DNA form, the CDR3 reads TGTGCCAGCAGCTTAGACGGGACAGGGGGCCGTTCGAGGACTGAAGCTTTCTTT. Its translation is CASSLDGTGGRSRTEAFF.

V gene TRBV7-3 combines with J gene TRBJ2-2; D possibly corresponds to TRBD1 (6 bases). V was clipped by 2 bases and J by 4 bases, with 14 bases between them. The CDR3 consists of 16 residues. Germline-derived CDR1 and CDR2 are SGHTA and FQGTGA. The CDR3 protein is CASSLYGLGGTGELFF. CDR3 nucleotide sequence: TGTGCCAGCAGCTTATATGGGCTAGGGGGCACCGGGGAGCTGTTTTTT.

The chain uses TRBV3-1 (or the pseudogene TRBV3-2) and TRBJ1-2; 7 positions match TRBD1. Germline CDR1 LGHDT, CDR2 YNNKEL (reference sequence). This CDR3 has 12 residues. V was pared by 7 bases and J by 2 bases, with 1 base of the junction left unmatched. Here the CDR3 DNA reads TGTGCCAGCACAGGGGGGAACTATGGCTACACCTTC. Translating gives CASTGGNYGYTF.

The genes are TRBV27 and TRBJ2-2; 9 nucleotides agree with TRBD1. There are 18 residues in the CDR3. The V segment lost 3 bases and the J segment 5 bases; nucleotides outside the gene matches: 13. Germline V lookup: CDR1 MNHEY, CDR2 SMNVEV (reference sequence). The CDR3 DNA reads TGTGCCAGCAGTTTCTTGACAGGGGGGTTCAAGGGGACCGGGGAGCTGTTTTTT. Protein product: CASSFLTGGFKGTGELFF.

The CDR3 DNA follows: TGTGCCAGCAGCGCAAAGGGGGGGAATGAGCAGTTCTTC. Translation gives CASSAKGGNEQFF. J is TRBJ2-1 and V is TRBV12-3 or TRBV12-4; D perhaps matches TRBD2 (7 bases). The V end was cut by 6 bases, the J end by 7 bases, with 13 bases between. There are 13 residues in the CDR3.

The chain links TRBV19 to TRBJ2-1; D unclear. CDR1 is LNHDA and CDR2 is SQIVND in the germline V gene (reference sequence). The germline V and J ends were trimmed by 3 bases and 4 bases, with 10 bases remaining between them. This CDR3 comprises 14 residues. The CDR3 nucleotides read TGTGCCAGTAGTATTCCGAGACTTTACAATGAGCAGTTCTTC. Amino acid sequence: CASSIPRLYNEQFF.

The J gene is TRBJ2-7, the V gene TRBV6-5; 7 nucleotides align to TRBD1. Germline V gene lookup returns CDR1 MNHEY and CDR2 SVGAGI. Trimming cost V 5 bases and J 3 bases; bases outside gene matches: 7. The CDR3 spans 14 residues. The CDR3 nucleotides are TGTGCCAGCAGTCCCCCGGGACAGCTCTACGAGCAGTACTTC. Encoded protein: CASSPPGQLYEQYF.

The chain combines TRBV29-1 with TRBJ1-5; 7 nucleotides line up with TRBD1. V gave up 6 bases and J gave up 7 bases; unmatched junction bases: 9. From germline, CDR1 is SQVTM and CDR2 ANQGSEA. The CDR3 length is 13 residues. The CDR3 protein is CSVGTGVDQPQHF. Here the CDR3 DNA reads TGCAGCGTGGGAACAGGGGTTGACCAGCCCCAGCATTTT.

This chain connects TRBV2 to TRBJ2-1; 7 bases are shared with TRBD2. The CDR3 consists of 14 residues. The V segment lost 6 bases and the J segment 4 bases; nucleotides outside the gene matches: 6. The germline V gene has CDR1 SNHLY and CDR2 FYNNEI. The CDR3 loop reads CASRRLAAYNEQFF. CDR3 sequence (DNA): TGTGCCAGCAGACGTCTAGCGGCATACAATGAGCAGTTCTTC.